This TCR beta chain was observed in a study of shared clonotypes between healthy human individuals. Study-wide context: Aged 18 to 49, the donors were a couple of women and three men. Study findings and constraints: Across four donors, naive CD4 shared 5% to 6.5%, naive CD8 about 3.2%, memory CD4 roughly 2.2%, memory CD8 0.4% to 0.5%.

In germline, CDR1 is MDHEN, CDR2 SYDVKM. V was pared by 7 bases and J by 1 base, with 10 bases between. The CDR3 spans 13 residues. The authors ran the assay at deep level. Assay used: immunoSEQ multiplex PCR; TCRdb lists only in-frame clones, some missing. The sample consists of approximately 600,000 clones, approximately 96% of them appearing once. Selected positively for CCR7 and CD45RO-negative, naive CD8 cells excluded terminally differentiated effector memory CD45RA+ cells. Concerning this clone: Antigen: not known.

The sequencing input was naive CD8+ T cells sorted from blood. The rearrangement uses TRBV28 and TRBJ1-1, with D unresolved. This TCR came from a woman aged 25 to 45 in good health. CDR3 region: CASTLQWNTEAFF. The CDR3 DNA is TGTGCCAGCACCCTTCAATGGAACACTGAAGCTTTCTTT.